Below are 27 T cell receptor beta chains sequenced from a single sample in a study of cytomegalovirus exposure and HLA in healthy donors. Some clones are missing from TCRdb's copy, which holds only in-frame ones; the method was immunoSEQ multiplex PCR. Of 120,000 or so clones in the sample, approximately 88% were seen once. Sequencing input: PBMCs. The receptor set was obtained from a man aged 18 to 29 in good health and CMV-seronegative.

This clone has only one observation. The V gene is TRBV2, the J gene TRBJ1-5; D is ambiguous. V was shortened by 6 bases and J by 0 bases, with 12 bases between the two germline ends. This CDR3 spans 15 amino acids. Germline V gives CDR1 SNHLY, CDR2 FYNNEI. CDR3 nucleotides: TGTGCCAGCAGAGAACAGACTTATAGCAATCAGCCCCAGCATTTT. It yields the protein CASREQTYSNQPQHF.

This clone has only one observation. This rearrangement joins TRBV9 to TRBJ1-6, with D tentatively TRBD1 (5 bases). Germline lookup yields CDR1 SGDLS and CDR2 YYNGEE. V lost 0 bases and J lost 8, with 12 bases in between. The length of the CDR3 is 15 residues. DNA for the CDR3: TGTGCCAGCAGCGTAGGGGAACAGGCATATTCACCCCTCCACTTT. Translating it yields CASSVGEQAYSPLHF. The entire variable domain, with the rest obtained from reference TRBV9 and TRBJ1-6, is as follows: DSGVTQTPKHLITATGQRVTLRCSPRSGDLSVYWYQQSLDQGLQFLIQYYNGEERAKGNILERFSAQQFPDLHSELNLSSLELGDSALYFCASSVGEQAYSPLHFGNGTRLTVT.

The gene calls are TRBV19 and TRBJ1-3; TRBD1 agrees at 7 bases. With 6 bases clipped from V and 3 bases from J, the junction kept 5 bases outside the gene matches. Germline V CDR1 and CDR2: LNHDA, SQIVND (reference sequence). This CDR3 contains 14 residues. The CDR3, as DNA: TGTGCCAGTAGAGACAGGGCGGGTGGAAACACCATATATTTT. Residues: CASRDRAGGNTIYF.

Concerning this clone: The sample carries other DNA sequences with the same CDR3. The gene calls are TRBV19 and TRBJ2-7; 11 bases match TRBD1. The germline gives CDR1 LNHDA, CDR2 SQIVND (reference sequence). V shed 10 bases, J shed 3 bases, and the junction held 2 bases outside the gene matches. The CDR3 has 12 residues. The CDR3 nucleotides read TGTGCCACGGGGACAGGGGGCTACGAGCAGTACTTC. Its translation: CATGTGGYEQYF.

V usage is TRBV9 and J usage is TRBJ2-1; D is perhaps TRBD1 (5 bases). The germline CDR1 and CDR2 sequences are SGDLS and YYNGEE. Trimming shortened V by 0 bases and J by 8 bases, and 15 bases separated the two germline ends. This CDR3 has 15 residues. The DNA of the CDR3 is TGTGCCAGCAGCGTAGGGCATTGGGGCCGGGATGAGCAGTTCTTC. Protein sequence: CASSVGHWGRDEQFF.

The genes are TRBV18 and TRBJ1-5; 9 bases agree with TRBD1. Germline CDR1 reads KGHSH; CDR2 reads LQKENI. This CDR3 has 17 amino acids. J gave up 2 bases and V 2 bases, and 7 bases lay outside the gene matches. Written as DNA, the CDR3 is TGTGCCAGCTCACCATTGGCGGGACAGGGCGGCAATCAGCCCCAGCATTTT. Its protein is CASSPLAGQGGNQPQHF.

The chain recombines TRBV11-3 with TRBJ2-7; TRBD2 is a possible D gene (5 bases). The ends were cut back, 5 bases at V and 1 base at J, with 18 bases in the middle. The CDR3 runs 16 residues. Germline loops: CDR1 SGHNT, CDR2 YENEEA. The CDR3 nucleotides read TGTGCCAGCAGCCTTCGTCGGGGTAGCGCGTCCTACGAGCAGTACTTC. Translating gives CASSLRRGSASYEQYF.

The rearrangement uses TRBV19 and TRBJ1-5, with 7 bases identical to TRBD1. The junction had 12 bases not matched to a gene; V was cut back by 7 bases and J by 0 bases. Germline-derived CDR1 and CDR2 are LNHDA and SQIVND (reference sequence). The CDR3 is made up of 17 amino acids. The CDR3 DNA reads TGTGCCAGTACCACTTGGGGACAGAGATATAGCAATCAGCCCCAGCATTTT. This gives the protein CASTTWGQRYSNQPQHF.

The chain recombines TRBV9 with TRBJ1-4, with 7 bases aligning to TRBD1. V was pared by 3 bases and J by 0 bases, with 5 bases of the junction left unmatched. Looked up from germline, CDR1 is SGDLS and CDR2 is YYNGEE. CDR3 size: 16 residues. CDR3 nucleotide sequence: TGTGCCAGCAGCGCCGGACAGGCGACAACTAATGAAAAACTGTTTTTT. It is translated as CASSAGQATTNEKLFF.

This clone was counted once. The genes are TRBV6-5 and TRBJ1-1; no clear D. The CDR3 runs to 13 residues. The ends were cut back, 2 bases at V and 0 bases at J, with 4 bases in the middle. Germline-derived CDR1 and CDR2 are MNHEY and SVGAGI. This CDR3 reads CASSYEMNTEAFF. The CDR3 DNA reads TGTGCCAGCAGTTACGAGATGAACACTGAAGCTTTCTTT.

V usage is TRBV11-3 and J usage is TRBJ2-1, with D tentatively TRBD1 (5 bases). The CDR3 loop spans 17 amino acids. Trimming stripped 0 bases from V and 2 bases from J, with 14 bases between. Germline CDR1 reads SGHNT; CDR2 reads YENEEA. The CDR3 spells CASSLEIRGAPYNEQFF. The CDR3 DNA reads TGTGCCAGCAGCTTAGAAATAAGGGGCGCCCCCTACAATGAGCAGTTCTTC.

V gene TRBV18 combines with J gene TRBJ1-1; TRBD1 is a possible D gene (6 bases). V was trimmed by 6 bases and J by 1 base, leaving 15 bases between them. This CDR3 spans 15 amino acids. Germline V CDR1 and CDR2: KGHSH, LQKENI. CDR3 nucleotide sequence: TGTGCCAGCTCGGAGGCCGGGACAAAGAACACTGAAGCTTTCTTT. This encodes CASSEAGTKNTEAFF. Filled out from reference TRBV18 and TRBJ1-1, the complete variable domain reads NAGVMQNPRHLVRRRGQEARLRCSPMKGHSHVYWYRQLPEEGLKFMVYLQKENIIDESGMPKERFSAEFPKEGPSILRIQQVVRGDSAAYFCASSEAGTKNTEAFFGQGTRLTVV.

The gene calls are TRBV30 and TRBJ1-1; 7 bases map to TRBD1. V lost 0 bases, J lost 0 bases, and 7 bases stayed unmatched. The CDR3 sequence is 16 residues long. The V gene's germline CDR1 is GTSNPN and CDR2 SVGIG (reference sequence). CDR3 residues: CAWSVGGGGMNTEAFF. The CDR3 bases are TGTGCCTGGAGTGTAGGAGGGGGCGGGATGAACACTGAAGCTTTCTTT.

The chain recombines TRBV25-1 with TRBJ2-7; 9 bases line up with TRBD2. This CDR3 region has 15 residues. CDR1 and CDR2 (germline): MGHDK, SYGVNS. V shed 3 bases, J shed 6 bases, and the junction held 9 bases outside the gene matches. CDR3 amino acids: CASSDPAGGRSEQYF. CDR3 nucleotide sequence: TGTGCCAGCAGTGATCCAGCGGGGGGCAGAAGCGAGCAGTACTTC.

The rearrangement joins TRBV7-2 to TRBJ1-2, with unresolved D. Trimming shortened V by 5 bases and J by 2 bases, and 18 bases separated the two germline ends. Germline values: CDR1 SGHTA, CDR2 FQGNSA. This CDR3 comprises 16 residues. The CDR3 sequence is CASSHFSTQANYGYTF. The DNA of the CDR3 is TGTGCCAGCAGCCATTTTTCCACCCAAGCGAACTATGGCTACACCTTC.

The rearrangement links TRBV28 to TRBJ1-2; 8 bases are a match to TRBD1. The CDR3 is 13 amino acids. CDR1 is MDHEN and CDR2 is SYDVKM in the germline V gene. Unmatched junction bases numbered 5, after V lost 4 bases and J lost 7 bases. CDR3 sequence (DNA): TGTGCCAGCAGTTATCAGGGGGCGGTTGGCTACACCTTC. It encodes CASSYQGAVGYTF.

V usage is TRBV6-5 and J usage is TRBJ2-3, with 7 bases that match TRBD2. The CDR3 has 14 residues. Unmatched junction bases numbered 4, after V lost 5 bases and J lost 2 bases. CDR1 is MNHEY, CDR2 SVGAGI, per germline. The CDR3 sequence is CASSPAGDTDTQYF. The CDR3 bases are TGTGCCAGCAGTCCGGCGGGAGACACAGATACGCAGTATTTT.

This clone has only one observation. The V and J genes are TRBV6-6 and TRBJ1-1; D uncertain. The length of the CDR3 is 14 residues. Between the trimmed V and J ends, which lost 6 bases and 1 base, there was a span of 12 bases. Germline values: CDR1 MNHNY, CDR2 SVGAGI (reference sequence). The CDR3 reads CASSREVKNTEAFF. As DNA, the CDR3 is TGTGCCAGCAGCCGAGAGGTAAAGAACACTGAAGCTTTCTTT.

The chain uses TRBV5-1 and TRBJ2-3; D possibly corresponds to TRBD2 (6 bases). Germline V gene sequence: CDR1 SGHRS, CDR2 YFSETQ. V lost 0 bases and J lost 6, with 11 bases in between. The CDR3 is 14 amino acids. In nucleotides, the CDR3 is TGCGCCAGCAGCTTGGTGCTAGCGCGGGATACGCAGTATTTT. Its protein product is CASSLVLARDTQYF.

This clone was detected a few times. The same CDR3 also results from other DNA sequences found in this sample. The rearrangement uses TRBV6-5 and TRBJ2-7, with a tentative D call TRBD2 (5 bases). Per germline, CDR1 MNHEY and CDR2 SVGAGI. This CDR3 region has 13 residues. V was shortened by 6 bases and J by 7 bases, with 16 bases between the two germline ends. The CDR3, as DNA: TGTGCCAGCAGCCCTTCGGGGTCGGGTGAGCAGTACTTC. This codes for CASSPSGSGEQYF.

The V gene is TRBV4-3, the J gene TRBJ1-2; 7 bases align to TRBD1. Germline-derived CDR1 and CDR2 are LGHNA and YSLEER. This CDR3 is built from 15 residues. The trim removed 2 bases at V and 4 bases at J, leaving 7 bases unmatched. CDR3 region: CASSQTNHRGYGYTF. The CDR3, as DNA: TGCGCCAGCAGCCAAACCAACCACAGGGGCTATGGCTACACCTTC.

The chain combines TRBV19 with TRBJ2-7, with 9 bases lining up with TRBD2. This CDR3 comprises 15 residues. Germline V gene sequence: CDR1 LNHDA, CDR2 SQIVND (reference sequence). V lost 4 bases, J lost 2 bases, and 6 bases stayed unmatched. The DNA of the CDR3 is TGTGCCAGTAGTACTGCTAGCGGGGCCCCCTACGAGCAGTACTTC. Its translation is CASSTASGAPYEQYF.

The J gene is TRBJ2-2, the V gene TRBV2; TRBD1 agrees at 8 bases. The ends lost 2 bases at V and 4 bases at J; junction bases unmatched: 6. The CDR3 covers 16 residues. The germline V gene has CDR1 SNHLY and CDR2 FYNNEI. The CDR3 DNA reads as TGTGCCAGCAGTGAATTTGGGGACAGGAGCACCGGGGAGCTGTTTTTT. Its translation: CASSEFGDRSTGELFF.

This sequence joins TRBV28 and TRBJ2-5, with 9 positions matching TRBD2. The CDR3 sequence is 14 residues long. The trim removed 3 bases at V and 2 bases at J, leaving 1 base unmatched. Germline CDR1 MDHEN, CDR2 SYDVKM. The CDR3 DNA follows: TGTGCCAGCAGTTTGGCGGGAGGGCAAGAGACCCAGTACTTC. Translating it yields CASSLAGGQETQYF. Combining the CDR3 with reference TRBV28 and TRBJ2-5 gives the whole variable domain DVKVTQSSRYLVKRTGEKVFLECVQDMDHENMFWYRQDPGLGLRLIYFSYDVKMKEKGDIPEGYSVSREKKERFSLILESASTNQTSMYLCASSLAGGQETQYFGPGTRLLVL.

V usage is TRBV13 and J usage is TRBJ2-3; 11 bases are a match to TRBD2. The CDR3 is made up of 16 amino acids. The trim removed 1 base at V and 2 bases at J, leaving 2 bases unmatched. Germline V gene sequence: CDR1 PRHDT, CDR2 FYEKMQ (reference sequence). CDR3 bases: TGTGCCAGCAGCTTAGATAGCGGGGGGGCCACAGATACGCAGTATTTT. Its translation is CASSLDSGGATDTQYF.

The chain links TRBV7-2 to TRBJ1-2; D is possibly TRBD1 (6 bases). Germline CDR1 reads SGHTA; CDR2 reads FQGNSA. The length of the CDR3 is 15 residues. V lost 5 bases and J lost 1, with 14 bases in between. CDR3 in amino acids: CASSPRQAYNYGYTF. CDR3 DNA sequence: TGTGCCAGCAGCCCCCGACAGGCCTATAACTATGGCTACACCTTC.

Remarks on this clone: A junction end diverges from the germline sequence, so it may reflect a read error. V and J are TRBV7-9 and TRBJ1-5, with TRBD1 as a possible D gene (6 bases). CDR3 length: 16 residues. CDR1 is SEHNR, CDR2 FQNEAQ, per germline (reference sequence). CDR3 sequence reads: CASSRHSPDSKQPQHF. The CDR3 DNA reads TGTGCCAGCAGCCGTCATAGTCCGGACAGCAAGCAGCCCCAGCATTTT.